This T cell receptor (beta chain) was captured by sequencing in a study of a mutant IDH1 vaccine in newly diagnosed glioma. Noted time point: week 47, end of study. Doses consisted of 300 ug of mutant IDH1 20-mer peptide each, paired with topical imiquimod. About this clone itself: Its antigen is not identified.

Generated by immunoSEQ multiplex PCR, the TCRdb table keeps only in-frame clones and is missing some. The data show tens of thousands of clones, approximately 78% seen once. The TCR sequence derives from a man aged 35 to 55 with glioma. This specimen was PBMCs, taken from a glioma patient whose treatment included an IDH1 peptide vaccine.

Here the CDR3 reads CASSDSSRCQDLYEQYF. The DNA of the CDR3 is TGTGCCAGCAGTGACTCAAGTAGATGTCAGGATCTCTACGAGCAGTACTTC. V usage is TRBV6-4 and J usage is TRBJ2-7; D remains unclear. This CDR3 has 17 residues. The germline CDR1 and CDR2 sequences are MRHNA and SNTAGT. The germline V and J ends were trimmed by 0 bases and 3 bases, with 18 bases remaining between them.